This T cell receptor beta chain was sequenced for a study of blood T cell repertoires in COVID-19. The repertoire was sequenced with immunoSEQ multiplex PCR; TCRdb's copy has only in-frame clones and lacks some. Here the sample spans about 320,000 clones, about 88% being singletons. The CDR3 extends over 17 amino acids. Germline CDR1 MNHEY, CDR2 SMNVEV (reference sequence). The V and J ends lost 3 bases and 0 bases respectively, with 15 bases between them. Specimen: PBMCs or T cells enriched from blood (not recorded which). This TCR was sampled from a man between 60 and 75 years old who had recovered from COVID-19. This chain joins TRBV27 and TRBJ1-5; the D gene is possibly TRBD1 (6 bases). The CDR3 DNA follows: TGTGCCAGCAGTTTTTATTGGGCAGGGGTTAGCAATCAGCCCCAGCATTTT. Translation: CASSFYWAGVSNQPQHF.